The rows below give T cell receptor beta chains drawn from one sample of a study of cytomegalovirus exposure and HLA in healthy donors. The repertoire was sequenced with immunoSEQ multiplex PCR; TCRdb's copy has only in-frame clones and lacks some. The repertoire table contains about 20,000 clones. Sequencing was done on a sample of PBMCs. These receptors were obtained from a man aged 60 to 75 in good health and CMV-seropositive. CDR3s include the opening cysteine and the closing phenylalanine or tryptophan. The D gene is left open where the match is weak. Clone size is not always given. Where it is, it says once, few, many or a class for expanded clones.

size	D	V	J	DNA	CDR3
medium-sized	.	TRBV2	TRBJ1-1	TGTGCCAGCACCTCAAGGTTTCCGAGGCCTGAAGCTTTCTTT	CASTSRFPRPEAFF
.	.	TRBV19	TRBJ1-5	TGTGCCAGCCAAAGGTTCAATGGGGGGGCCGAAAATCAGCCCCAGCATTTT	CASQRFNGGAENQPQHF
.	TRBD2	TRBV27	TRBJ2-7	TGTGCCAGCAGTACCCGGGATAGCGGGATATACGAGCAGTACTTC	CASSTRDSGIYEQYF
.	.	TRBV21-1	TRBJ2-2	TGTGCCAGCAGCAAGGAAGAGGGAGAGAGCGGGAGGGATAAGAACACCGGGGAGCTGTTTTTT	CASSKEEGESGRDKNTGELFF
.	TRBD1	TRBV7-9	TRBJ2-7	TGTGCCAGCAGGCCCACAGGGGGTCCCTACGAGCAGTACTTC	CASRPTGGPYEQYF
.	.	TRBV4-1	TRBJ2-3	TGCGCCAGCAGTCCCTTCTCGGGAGGCACAGATACGCAGTATTTT	CASSPFSGGTDTQYF
.	TRBD2	TRBV29-1	TRBJ2-7	TGCAGCGTTGGCGGGGGGTACGAGCAGTACTTC	CSVGGGYEQYF
.	TRBD1	TRBV18	TRBJ1-3	TGTGCCAGCTCACCAGGGGACTCGACAGGGGTTTCGGGAAACACCATATATTTT	CASSPGDSTGVSGNTIYF
.	TRBD1	TRBV6-1	TRBJ2-7	TGTGCCATCTCGACACGGGACAGGGGGCCCTACGAGCAGTACTTC	CAISTRDRGPYEQYF
.	TRBD2	TRBV29-1	TRBJ2-3	TGCAGCGTTGGAGTACTAGCGGGAGCGGTAGATACGCAGTATTTT	CSVGVLAGAVDTQYF
.	TRBD1	TRBV18	TRBJ1-1	TGTGCCAGCTCCCACGACACAGGGGGTACCAACACTGAAGCTTTCTTT	CASSHDTGGTNTEAFF
.	.	TRBV2	TRBJ2-7	TGTGCCAGCAGAGAATGGGACAAGTCCTACGAGCAGTACTTC	CASREWDKSYEQYF
.	TRBD1	TRBV10-1	TRBJ1-5	TGCGCCAGCAGTGAGTCCGGGACAGGGGGCCTAAGGCCCCAGCATTTT	CASSESGTGGLRPQHF
.	TRBD1	TRBV10-3	TRBJ1-1	TGTGCCATCTCGTCGGGACAGTCGAACACTGAAGCTTTCTTT	CAISSGQSNTEAFF
.	.	TRBV29-1	TRBJ2-5	TGCAGCGGTAGACTTGGGGAGACCCAGTACTTC	CSGRLGETQYF
.	.	TRBV29-1	TRBJ1-2	TGCAGCGTTGGGCAGGCCGGTGGCTACACCTTC	CSVGQAGGYTF
.	TRBD1	TRBV7-9	TRBJ2-6	TGTGCCAGCAGCCCCCTAGCCGGGACAGGGCTCTCTGGGGCCAACGTCCTGACTTTC	CASSPLAGTGLSGANVLTF
.	TRBD1	TRBV27	TRBJ1-2	TGTGCCAGCAGACAGGGGTATGGCTACACCTTC	CASRQGYGYTF
.	TRBD1	TRBV6-5	TRBJ1-2	TGTGCCAGCGGGGACAGGGGGCGGAATGGCTACACCTTC	CASGDRGRNGYTF
.	TRBD2	TRBV28	TRBJ2-3	TGTGCCACCGCGGGAGAGGGAACAGATACGCAGTATTTT	CATAGEGTDTQYF
.	.	TRBV7-9	TRBJ1-2	TGTGCCAGCAGCTTAGCTTCAGGGAACTATGGCTACACCTTC	CASSLASGNYGYTF
.	.	TRBV5-6	TRBJ1-1	TGTGCCAGCAGCTTGCGGACAGCGAACCAGGCTGAAGCTTTCTTT	CASSLRTANQAEAFF
.	TRBD1	TRBV5-3	TRBJ2-2	TGTGCCAGAAGCCCGACAGGGGGCTGCACCGGGGAGCTGTTTTTT	CARSPTGGCTGELFF
.	.	TRBV18	TRBJ2-7	TGTGCCAGCTCACCAGATGACAGTTCCTACGAGCAGTACTTC	CASSPDDSSYEQYF
.	TRBD2	TRBV5-4	TRBJ2-7	TGTGCCAGCAGCTTGAGGAGTAGCGGGCCCAACTACGAGCAGTACTTC	CASSLRSSGPNYEQYF
.	TRBD2	TRBV7-9	TRBJ2-5	TGTGCCAGCAGCTTAGGCGGGAGCGCGGAGACCCAGTACTTC	CASSLGGSAETQYF
.	.	TRBV29-1	TRBJ1-1	TGCAGCGTTGAAGGGACACCGAACACTGAAGCTTTCTTT	CSVEGTPNTEAFF
.	TRBD1	TRBV5-1	TRBJ1-2	TGCGCCAGCAGCTTGGAGACAGGGCGCTCTCCTGGCTACACCTTC	CASSLETGRSPGYTF
.	TRBD2	TRBV29-1	TRBJ2-2	TGCAGCGTTGCTTTAGCGGGGGTAAACACCGGGGAGCTGTTTTTT	CSVALAGVNTGELFF
.	TRBD2	TRBV5-6	TRBJ2-7	TGTGCCAGCAGCTTGGGACTAGCGGGATGGGCCGAGCAGTACTTC	CASSLGLAGWAEQYF
.	TRBD1	TRBV5-5	TRBJ1-2	TGTGCCAGCAGCTCCCGAACAGGGGCAGGCTATGGCTACACCTTC	CASSSRTGAGYGYTF
.	TRBD1	TRBV4-2	TRBJ1-5	TGTGCCAGCAGCCAAGAAGAAGGGGGCAGGCATCAGCCCCAGCATTTT	CASSQEEGGRHQPQHF
.	TRBD2	TRBV7-9	TRBJ2-3	TGTGCCAGCAGCTACTCTAGCGGGAGCACAGATACGCAGTATTTT	CASSYSSGSTDTQYF
.	.	TRBV29-1	TRBJ1-1	TGCAGCGTTGCCCGAGGGACTTCGAACACTGAAGCTTTCTTT	CSVARGTSNTEAFF
.	TRBD2	TRBV29-1	TRBJ2-7	TGCAGCGTTGAGCTAGCGGGACACGAGCAGTACTTC	CSVELAGHEQYF
.	TRBD1	TRBV5-1	TRBJ2-5	TGCGCCAGCAGCTGGACAGGGTGGGAAGAGACCCAGTACTTC	CASSWTGWEETQYF
.	.	TRBV10-3	TRBJ1-2	TGTGCCATCAGTGAGTCAGGAGACCTTAACTATGGCTACACCTTC	CAISESGDLNYGYTF
.	TRBD2	TRBV27	TRBJ2-3	TGTGCCAGCAGGTGGGGACGGGAGGTCACCACAGATACGCAGTATTTT	CASRWGREVTTDTQYF
.	TRBD1	TRBV5-1	TRBJ2-1	TGCGCCAGCAGCTACCCTGGCCCGGACAGGGAACGGGGTGAGCAGTTCTTC	CASSYPGPDRERGEQFF
.	TRBD2	TRBV5-1	TRBJ2-3	TGCGCCAGCAGCGAGAGGACTAGCGGTCTCACAGATACGCAGTATTTT	CASSERTSGLTDTQYF
.	.	TRBV19	TRBJ2-7	TGTGCCAGTAGTGTGGGATACGGGATCCCCTACGAGCAGTACTTC	CASSVGYGIPYEQYF
.	TRBD2	TRBV11-3	TRBJ2-7	TGTGCCAGCAGCCCCCGGGCGGGAGTTGGTGAGCAGTACTTC	CASSPRAGVGEQYF
.	TRBD1	TRBV18	TRBJ1-2	TGTGCCAGCTCACCCTCGGGACAGGGCGAGAGTGGCTACACCTTC	CASSPSGQGESGYTF
.	TRBD2	TRBV5-1	TRBJ2-2	TGCGCCAGCAGCTTGGACGGGGGGGCGAGGGCCGGGGAGCTGTTTTTT	CASSLDGGARAGELFF
.	TRBD1	TRBV6-6	TRBJ1-2	TGTGCCAGCAGTTGGGACAGGGTTACTGGCTACACCTTC	CASSWDRVTGYTF
.	.	TRBV15	TRBJ2-5	TGTGCCACCAGTGGAGGGGGCAGACAAGAGACCCAGTACTTC	CATSGGGRQETQYF
.	.	TRBV29-1	TRBJ2-6	TGCAGCGCGTGGGGGGAGTCTGGGGCCAACGTCCTGACTTTC	CSAWGESGANVLTF
.	.	TRBV5-1	TRBJ2-1	TGCGCCAGCAGCTTGATAGGGGCCGACAATGAGCAGTTCTTC	CASSLIGADNEQFF
.	.	TRBV2	TRBJ1-1	TGTGCCAGCAGTGAAAAGAGGGTGAGCACTGAAGCTTTCTTT	CASSEKRVSTEAFF
.	.	TRBV5-4	TRBJ1-4	TGTGCCAGCAGCTTGAAACAGGACGAAAAACTGTTTTTT	CASSLKQDEKLFF
.	.	TRBV20-1	TRBJ1-1	TGCAGTGCTAGTCCTGTTACTGAAGCTTTCTTT	CSASPVTEAFF
.	TRBD1	TRBV5-1	TRBJ1-1	TGCGCCAGCGCCGCCGGGACAGGGAACACTGAAGCTTTCTTT	CASAAGTGNTEAFF
.	.	TRBV7-9	TRBJ2-7	TGTGCCAGCAGCTTACCCGGTTGGGAGCAGTACTTC	CASSLPGWEQYF
.	TRBD1	TRBV7-8	TRBJ1-3	TGTGCCAGCAGCTCGACAGGGTCTGGAAACACCATATATTTT	CASSSTGSGNTIYF
.	.	TRBV29-1	TRBJ2-3	TGCAGCGTTGACTCGAAGGGAGCAGATACGCAGTATTTT	CSVDSKGADTQYF
.	.	TRBV25-1	TRBJ2-7	TGTGCCAGCAGTGTCCGGACAGCCCCCTACGAGCAGTACTTC	CASSVRTAPYEQYF
.	.	TRBV5-4	TRBJ1-4	TGTGCCAGCAGCTCTGGGGGGGGCCGGTATGAAAAACTGTTTTTT	CASSSGGGRYEKLFF
.	TRBD1	TRBV4-1	TRBJ2-7	TGCGCCAGCAGCCGTAACAGGGGGTTCGACGCCTACGAGCAGTACTTC	CASSRNRGFDAYEQYF
.	.	TRBV7-9	TRBJ2-3	TGTGCCAGCAGCTCTAGCTCTCTGGATACGCAGTATTTT	CASSSSSLDTQYF
.	TRBD2	TRBV30	TRBJ2-1	TGTGCCTGGAGTCCTCGGACTAGCGGGCATGAGCAGTTCTTC	CAWSPRTSGHEQFF